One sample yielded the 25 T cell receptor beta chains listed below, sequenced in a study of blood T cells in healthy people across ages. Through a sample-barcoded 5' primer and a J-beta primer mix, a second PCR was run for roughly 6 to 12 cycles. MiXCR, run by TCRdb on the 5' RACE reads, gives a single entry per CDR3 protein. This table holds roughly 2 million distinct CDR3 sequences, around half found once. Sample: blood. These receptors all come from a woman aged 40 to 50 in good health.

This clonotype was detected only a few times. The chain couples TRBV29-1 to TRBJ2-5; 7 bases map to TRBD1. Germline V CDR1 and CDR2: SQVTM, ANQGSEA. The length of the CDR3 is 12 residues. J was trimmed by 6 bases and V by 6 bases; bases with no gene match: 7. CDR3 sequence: CSVGQQAQTQYF. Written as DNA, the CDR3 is TGCAGCGTGGGACAGCAAGCCCAGACCCAGTACTTC.

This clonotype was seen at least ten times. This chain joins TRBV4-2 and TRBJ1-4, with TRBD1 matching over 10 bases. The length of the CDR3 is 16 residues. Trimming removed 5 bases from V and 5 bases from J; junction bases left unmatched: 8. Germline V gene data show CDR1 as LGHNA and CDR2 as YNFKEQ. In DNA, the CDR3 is TGTGCCAGCAGCTACATCCCGGGACAGGGGAATGAAAAACTGTTTTTT. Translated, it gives CASSYIPGQGNEKLFF.

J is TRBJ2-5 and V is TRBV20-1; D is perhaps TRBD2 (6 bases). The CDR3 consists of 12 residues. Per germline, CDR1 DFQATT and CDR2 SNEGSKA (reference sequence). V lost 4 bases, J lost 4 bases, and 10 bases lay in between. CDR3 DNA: TGCAGTGCTAAACTAGCCACAGAGACCCAGTACTTC. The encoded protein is CSAKLATETQYF.

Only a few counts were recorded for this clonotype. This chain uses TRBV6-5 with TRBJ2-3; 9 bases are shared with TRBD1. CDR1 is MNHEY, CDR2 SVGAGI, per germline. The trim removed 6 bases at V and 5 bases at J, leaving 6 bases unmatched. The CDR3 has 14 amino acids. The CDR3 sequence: CASSPNRGQDTQYF. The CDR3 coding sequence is TGTGCCAGCAGCCCTAACAGGGGGCAAGATACGCAGTATTTT.

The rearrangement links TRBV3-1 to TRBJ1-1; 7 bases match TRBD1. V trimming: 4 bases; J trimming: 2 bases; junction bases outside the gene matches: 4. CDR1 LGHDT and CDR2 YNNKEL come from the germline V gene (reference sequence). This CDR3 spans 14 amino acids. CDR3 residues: CASSPRDRNTEAFF. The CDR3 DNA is TGTGCCAGCAGCCCGCGGGACAGAAACACTGAAGCTTTCTTT.

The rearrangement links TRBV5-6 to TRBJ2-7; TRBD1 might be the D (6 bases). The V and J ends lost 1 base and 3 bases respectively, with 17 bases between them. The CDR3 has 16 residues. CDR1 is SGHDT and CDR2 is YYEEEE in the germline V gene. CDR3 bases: TGTGCCAGCAGCTTGAAGGCAGGGGCTGAAATCTACGAGCAGTACTTC. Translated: CASSLKAGAEIYEQYF.

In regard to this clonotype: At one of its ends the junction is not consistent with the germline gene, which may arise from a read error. CDR3 nucleotides: TGTGCCAGCAGTGGAGGGGGGGTCAATCGGCCCCAGCATTTT. Translation gives CASSGGGVNRPQHF. The chain carries TRBV7-9 and TRBJ1-5; a possible D gene is TRBD1 (6 bases). Germline V gene sequence: CDR1 SEHNR, CDR2 FQNEAQ (reference sequence). The CDR3 runs to 14 residues.

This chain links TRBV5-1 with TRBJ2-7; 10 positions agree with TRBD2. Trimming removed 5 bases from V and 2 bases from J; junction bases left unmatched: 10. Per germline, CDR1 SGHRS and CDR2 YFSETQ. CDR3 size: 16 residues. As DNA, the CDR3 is TGCGCCAGCAGTAGCCGGACTAGCGGTCCTACCTACGAGCAGTACTTC. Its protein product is CASSSRTSGPTYEQYF.

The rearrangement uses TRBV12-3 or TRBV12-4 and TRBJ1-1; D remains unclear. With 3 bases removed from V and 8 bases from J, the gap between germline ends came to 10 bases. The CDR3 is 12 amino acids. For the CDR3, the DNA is TGTGCCAGCAGTTTGAGCTTGCCCGAAGCTTTCTTT. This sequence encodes CASSLSLPEAFF.

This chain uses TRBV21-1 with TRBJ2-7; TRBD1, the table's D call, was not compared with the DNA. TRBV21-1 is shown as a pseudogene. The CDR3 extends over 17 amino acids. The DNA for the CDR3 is TGTGCCAGCGGCGTTCGGGGCACCCCAGAGTGTTTCCACGAGCAGTACTTC. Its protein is CASGVRGTPECFHEQYF.

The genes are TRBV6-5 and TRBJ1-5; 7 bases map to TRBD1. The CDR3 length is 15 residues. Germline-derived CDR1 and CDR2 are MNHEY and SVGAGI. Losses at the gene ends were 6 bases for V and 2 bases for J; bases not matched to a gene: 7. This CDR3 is CASRRDRERNQPQHF. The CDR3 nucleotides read TGTGCCAGCAGGAGAGACAGGGAACGCAATCAGCCCCAGCATTTT.

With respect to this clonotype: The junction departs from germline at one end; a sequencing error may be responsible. The CDR3 region is CASRGVGRSQFF. The CDR3 DNA reads as TGCGCCAGCAGGGGTGTGGGAAGATCTCAGTTCTTC. The rearrangement joins TRBV6-5 to TRBJ2-1, with D tentatively TRBD1 (6 bases). Germline CDR1 is MNHEY and CDR2 is SVGAGI. The CDR3 consists of 12 residues.

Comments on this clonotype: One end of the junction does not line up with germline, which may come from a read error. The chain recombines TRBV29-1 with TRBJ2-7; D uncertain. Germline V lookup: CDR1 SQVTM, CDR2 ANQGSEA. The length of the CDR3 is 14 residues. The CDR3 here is CNVEFVGFPLEQYF. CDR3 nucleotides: TGCAACGTTGAATTCGTAGGTTTTCCACTCGAGCAGTACTTC.

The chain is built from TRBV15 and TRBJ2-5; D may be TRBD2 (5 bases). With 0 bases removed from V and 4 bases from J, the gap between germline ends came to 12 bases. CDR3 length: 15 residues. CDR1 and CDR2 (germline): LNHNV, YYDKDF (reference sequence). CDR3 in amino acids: CATSRDRGPGETQYF. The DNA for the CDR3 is TGTGCCACCAGCAGAGATCGAGGGCCCGGAGAGACCCAGTACTTC. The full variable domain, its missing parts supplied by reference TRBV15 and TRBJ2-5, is DAMVIQNPRYQVTQFGKPVTLSCSQTLNHNVMYWYQQKSSQAPKLLFHYYDKDFNNEADTPDNFQSRRPNTSFCFLDIRSPGLGDTAMYLCATSRDRGPGETQYFGPGTRLLVL.

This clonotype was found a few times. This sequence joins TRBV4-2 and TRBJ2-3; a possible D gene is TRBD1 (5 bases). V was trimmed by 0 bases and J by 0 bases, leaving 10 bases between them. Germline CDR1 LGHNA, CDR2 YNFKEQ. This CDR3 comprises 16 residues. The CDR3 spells CASSQDGASSTDTQYF. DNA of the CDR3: TGTGCCAGCAGCCAAGATGGGGCCTCTAGCACAGATACGCAGTATTTT.

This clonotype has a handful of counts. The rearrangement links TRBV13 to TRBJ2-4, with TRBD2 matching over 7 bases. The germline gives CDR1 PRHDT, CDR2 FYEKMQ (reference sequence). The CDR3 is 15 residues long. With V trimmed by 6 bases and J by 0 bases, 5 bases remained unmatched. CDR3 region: CASSQGGSAKNIQYF. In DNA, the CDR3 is TGTGCCAGCAGTCAGGGAGGGTCAGCCAAAAACATTCAGTACTTC.

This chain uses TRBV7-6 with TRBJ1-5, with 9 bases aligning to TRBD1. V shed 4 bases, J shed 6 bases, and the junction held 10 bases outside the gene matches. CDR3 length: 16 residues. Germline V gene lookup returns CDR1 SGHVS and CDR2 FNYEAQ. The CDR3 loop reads CASSSFPGQGIQPQHF. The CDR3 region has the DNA TGTGCCAGCAGCTCATTTCCGGGACAGGGAATTCAGCCCCAGCATTTT.

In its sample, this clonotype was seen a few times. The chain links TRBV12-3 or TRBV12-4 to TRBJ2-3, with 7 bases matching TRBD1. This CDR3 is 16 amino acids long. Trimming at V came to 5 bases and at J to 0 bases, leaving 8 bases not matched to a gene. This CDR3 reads CASSPRQGSSTDTQYF. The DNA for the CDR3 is TGTGCCAGCAGTCCCCGACAGGGAAGTAGCACAGATACGCAGTATTTT.

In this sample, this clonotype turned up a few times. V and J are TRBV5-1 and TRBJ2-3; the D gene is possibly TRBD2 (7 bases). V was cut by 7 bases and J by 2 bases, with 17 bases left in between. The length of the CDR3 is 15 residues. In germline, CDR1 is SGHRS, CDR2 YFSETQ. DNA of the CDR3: TGCGCCAGCCTATCCGGGGGGCGATACACAGATACGCAGTATTTT. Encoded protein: CASLSGGRYTDTQYF.

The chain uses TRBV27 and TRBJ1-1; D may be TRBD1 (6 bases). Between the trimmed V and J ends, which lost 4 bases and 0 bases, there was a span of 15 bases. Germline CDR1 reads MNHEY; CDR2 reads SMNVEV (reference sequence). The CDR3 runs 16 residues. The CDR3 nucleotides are TGTGCCAGCAGTTCGCCAGGGGCCGTCATGAACACTGAAGCTTTCTTT. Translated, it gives CASSSPGAVMNTEAFF.

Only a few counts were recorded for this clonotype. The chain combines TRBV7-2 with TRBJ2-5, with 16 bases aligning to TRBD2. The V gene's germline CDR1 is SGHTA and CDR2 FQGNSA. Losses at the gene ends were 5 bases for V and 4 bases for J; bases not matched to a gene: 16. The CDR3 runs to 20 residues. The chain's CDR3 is CASSLGTPGLAGGHPETQYF. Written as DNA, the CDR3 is TGTGCCAGCAGCCTAGGGACTCCGGGACTAGCGGGGGGGCATCCAGAGACCCAGTACTTC.

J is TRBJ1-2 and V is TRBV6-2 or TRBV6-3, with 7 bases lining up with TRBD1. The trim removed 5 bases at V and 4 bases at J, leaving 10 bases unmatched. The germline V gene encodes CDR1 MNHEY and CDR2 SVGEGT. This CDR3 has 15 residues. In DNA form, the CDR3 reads TGTGCCAGCAGTCATGGGACAGAGAGAGGCTATGGCTACACCTTC. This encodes CASSHGTERGYGYTF.

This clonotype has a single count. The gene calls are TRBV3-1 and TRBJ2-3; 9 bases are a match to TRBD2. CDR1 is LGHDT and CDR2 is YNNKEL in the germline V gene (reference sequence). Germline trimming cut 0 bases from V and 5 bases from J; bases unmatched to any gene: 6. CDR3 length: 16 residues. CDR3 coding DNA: TGTGCCAGCAGCCAAGATTATAGCGGGGGAAAAGATACGCAGTATTTT. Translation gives CASSQDYSGGKDTQYF.

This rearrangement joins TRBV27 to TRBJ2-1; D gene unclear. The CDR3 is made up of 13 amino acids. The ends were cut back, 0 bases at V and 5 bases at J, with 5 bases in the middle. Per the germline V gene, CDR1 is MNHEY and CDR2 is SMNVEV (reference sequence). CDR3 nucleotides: TGTGCCAGCAGTTTATCGGTAGACAATGAGCAGTTCTTC. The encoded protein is CASSLSVDNEQFF.

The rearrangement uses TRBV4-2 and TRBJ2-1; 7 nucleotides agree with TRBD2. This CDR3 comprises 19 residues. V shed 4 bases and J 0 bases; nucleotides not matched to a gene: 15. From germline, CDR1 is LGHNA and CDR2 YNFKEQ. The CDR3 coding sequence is TGTGCCAGCAGCCCCCGGGCAGGATGGGGGGGTAGCTCCTACAATGAGCAGTTCTTC. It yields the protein CASSPRAGWGGSSYNEQFF.